The 20 T cell receptor beta chains below all came from one sample that was sequenced in a study of cytomegalovirus exposure and HLA in healthy donors. In the PCR, 60 Vbeta and 13 Jbeta primers were used. Assay: immunoSEQ multiplex PCR; the TCRdb copy retains only in-frame clones and omits some. The data contain about 120,000 clones, more than 9% of them seen just once; the ten biggest clones take up 4.5% to 5%. Sequenced material: PBMCs. All receptors come from a woman in her late teens or twenties in good health and CMV-seropositive.

This clone was counted a few times. This chain connects TRBV27 to TRBJ2-2; D call uncertain. Germline CDR1 and CDR2: MNHEY and SMNVEV (reference sequence). This CDR3 comprises 12 residues. The ends were cut back, 6 bases at V and 4 bases at J, with 6 bases in the middle. The CDR3 sequence is CASSPLTGELFF. CDR3 DNA sequence: TGTGCCAGCAGCCCCCTCACCGGGGAGCTGTTTTTT.

The chain couples TRBV29-1 to TRBJ2-1; TRBD2 aligns across 10 bases. The CDR3 covers 14 residues. Germline V lookup: CDR1 SQVTM, CDR2 ANQGSEA. With V trimmed by 6 bases and J by 1 base, 3 bases remained unmatched. This CDR3 reads CSVRTSGSYNEQFF. The CDR3 coding sequence is TGCAGCGTCCGGACTAGCGGATCCTACAATGAGCAGTTCTTC.

This clone occurred a few times. This chain connects TRBV4-1 to TRBJ1-1; D is undetermined. Deletions cut 0 bases from V and 7 bases from J, with 6 bases between. Per germline, CDR1 MGHRA and CDR2 YSYEKL. This CDR3 is built from 12 residues. The CDR3 DNA reads as TGCGCCAGCAGCCAAGAGAGCGGTGAAGCTTTCTTT. The encoded protein is CASSQESGEAFF.

This chain joins TRBV7-9 and TRBJ2-1; 11 nucleotides agree with TRBD1. The CDR3 has 15 residues. The germline V gene has CDR1 SEHNR and CDR2 FQNEAQ (reference sequence). The V and J ends lost 5 bases and 7 bases, in that order; junction bases with no gene match: 7. CDR3 DNA sequence: TGTGCCAGCAGCACCGGACAGGGGGCGGGGAATGAGCAGTTCTTC. It yields the protein CASSTGQGAGNEQFF.

A note on this clone: This may come from a read error, since a much larger clone is one base off. The chain links TRBV6-6 to TRBJ2-1; 8 bases are a match to TRBD2. CDR1 MNHNY and CDR2 SVGAGI come from the germline V gene (reference sequence). The length of the CDR3 is 14 residues. The CDR3 protein is CASSPGLEADEPFF. DNA of the CDR3: TGTGCCAGCAGTCCGGGACTAGAAGCGGATGAGCCGTTCTTC.

This clone was seen only a few times. This rearrangement joins TRBV6-1 to TRBJ1-5; D unresolved. The germline V and J ends were trimmed by 1 base and 6 bases, with 13 bases remaining between them. Germline lookup yields CDR1 MNHNS and CDR2 SASEGT. CDR3 size: 15 residues. The CDR3 here is CASSEESAGSQPQHF. CDR3 in DNA: TGTGCCAGCAGTGAAGAATCTGCCGGGAGTCAGCCCCAGCATTTT.

The sample holds a few counts of this clone. The rearrangement joins TRBV19 to TRBJ1-2; 7 nucleotides align to TRBD1. V gave up 4 bases and J gave up 2 bases; unmatched junction bases: 7. The CDR3 has 15 residues. Germline CDR1 is LNHDA and CDR2 is SQIVND (reference sequence). DNA for the CDR3: TGTGCCAGTAGTACCGGGACAGTGACCAACTATGGCTACACCTTC. This gives the protein CASSTGTVTNYGYTF.

The genes are TRBV7-8 and TRBJ2-7, with 8 positions matching TRBD2. The V gene's germline CDR1 is SGHVS and CDR2 FQNEAQ. Losses at the gene ends were 2 bases for V and 3 bases for J; bases not matched to a gene: 3. The CDR3 has 14 residues. CDR3 in amino acids: CASSLREGYYEQYF. The CDR3, as DNA: TGTGCCAGCAGCTTACGGGAGGGGTACTACGAGCAGTACTTC. Drawing the rest from reference TRBV7-8 and TRBJ2-7, the complete variable domain is GAGVSQSPRYKVAKRGQDVALRCDPISGHVSLFWYQQALGQGPEFLTYFQNEAQLDKSGLPSDRFFAERPEGSVSTLKIQRTQQEDSAVYLCASSLREGYYEQYFGPGTRLTVT.

The gene calls are TRBV7-2 and TRBJ2-7; D is possibly TRBD1 (6 bases). Trimming cost V 5 bases and J 7 bases, with 18 bases left between them. CDR3 size: 14 residues. The germline V gene has CDR1 SGHTA and CDR2 FQGNSA. CDR3 loop: CASSTGSPPGEQYF. CDR3 sequence (DNA): TGTGCCAGCAGCACAGGGAGCCCACCGGGGGAGCAGTACTTC.

There are a few counts of this clone. V gene TRBV29-1 combines with J gene TRBJ1-2; 8 bases are shared with TRBD1. The V segment lost 5 bases and the J segment 5 bases; nucleotides outside the gene matches: 10. From germline, CDR1 is SQVTM and CDR2 ANQGSEA. CDR3 length equals 14 residues. The CDR3 sequence is CSVPTTGQEYGYTF. The CDR3 bases are TGCAGCGTTCCAACGACGGGACAGGAGTATGGCTACACCTTC.

As regards this clone: Other DNA sequences in this sample translate to the same CDR3. V gene TRBV5-1 combines with J gene TRBJ1-1; tentatively, D is TRBD1 (5 bases). This CDR3 comprises 14 residues. Germline V CDR1 and CDR2: SGHRS, YFSETQ. The germline V and J ends were trimmed by 1 base and 4 bases, with 11 bases remaining between them. This chain's CDR3 is CASSLLGQGTEAFF. CDR3 bases: TGCGCCAGCAGCTTGCTAGGCCAGGGCACTGAAGCTTTCTTT.

The V and J genes are TRBV5-4 and TRBJ2-3; 11 bases are shared with TRBD2. V lost 4 bases and J lost 6; bases outside the gene matches: 10. Germline values: CDR1 SGHNT, CDR2 YYREEE (reference sequence). The CDR3 has 16 residues. The DNA of the CDR3 is TGTGCCAGCAGCCCCGGACTAGCGGGCCTATCTGATACGCAGTATTTT. It encodes CASSPGLAGLSDTQYF. Combining the CDR3 with reference TRBV5-4 and TRBJ2-3 gives the whole variable domain ETGVTQSPTHLIKTRGQQVTLRCSSQSGHNTVSWYQQALGQGPQFIFQYYREEENGRGNFPPRFSGLQFPNYSSELNVNALELDDSALYLCASSPGLAGLSDTQYFGPGTRLTVL.

This clone appeared a few times. The gene calls are TRBV5-6 and TRBJ1-1; the D is unclear. This CDR3 has 14 residues. Germline V gene data show CDR1 as SGHDT and CDR2 as YYEEEE. Between the trimmed V and J ends, which lost 2 bases and 3 bases, there was a span of 11 bases. The CDR3 DNA is TGTGCCAGCAGCTTTTGGGAGATGGACACTGAAGCTTTCTTT. Amino acids: CASSFWEMDTEAFF.

This sequence joins TRBV29-1 and TRBJ1-5, with TRBD1 matching over 9 bases. This CDR3 region has 11 residues. V lost 7 bases to trimming and J lost 11 bases; unmatched junction nucleotides: 6. Germline CDR1 SQVTM, CDR2 ANQGSEA. For the CDR3, the DNA is TGCAGCGCAGGGACAGGGAAAGCCCAGCATTTT. Translating gives CSAGTGKAQHF.

The V call is TRBV28, the J call TRBJ2-2, with 10 nucleotides matching TRBD2. This CDR3 is built from 16 residues. Unmatched junction bases numbered 6, after V lost 1 base and J lost 7 bases. Germline CDR1 MDHEN, CDR2 SYDVKM. The CDR3 protein is CASSLSSGSGGGELFF. The CDR3 nucleotides read TGTGCCAGCAGTTTATCTAGCGGGAGCGGGGGCGGGGAGCTGTTTTTT.

This clone was recorded a few times. DNA of the CDR3: TGTGCCTGGAGTAGGTCCTGGGCTAGCGGGAAGTTCAATGAGCAGTTCTTC. Its protein product is CAWSRSWASGKFNEQFF. The V call is TRBV30, the J call TRBJ2-1, with 9 bases matching TRBD2. The germline V gene encodes CDR1 GTSNPN and CDR2 SVGIG (reference sequence). V shed 2 bases, J shed 6 bases, and the junction held 14 bases outside the gene matches. The CDR3 loop spans 17 amino acids.

This rearrangement joins TRBV18 to TRBJ2-4; 9 nucleotides agree with TRBD2. The germline V gene has CDR1 KGHSH and CDR2 LQKENI. V gave up 0 bases and J gave up 5 bases; unmatched junction bases: 8. The CDR3 loop spans 17 amino acids. CDR3 sequence (DNA): TGTGCCAGCTCACCACCTAGCGGGAGAGTTAAGGAAAACATTCAGTACTTC. Protein product: CASSPPSGRVKENIQYF.

This clone was observed a few times. This chain uses TRBV30 with TRBJ2-7; 10 positions match TRBD2. Germline CDR1 GTSNPN, CDR2 SVGIG (reference sequence). V lost 5 bases and J lost 6; bases outside the gene matches: 10. The CDR3 consists of 14 residues. This CDR3 is CAWSPLAGVREQYF. The CDR3 bases are TGTGCCTGGTCACCTCTAGCGGGAGTTCGCGAGCAGTACTTC.

This clone was observed a handful of times. The chain has TRBV11-1 and TRBJ2-2; D not certain. CDR1 and CDR2 from the germline V gene are SGHAT and FQDESV (reference sequence). The CDR3 consists of 14 residues. V gave up 3 bases and J gave up 6 bases, with 11 bases separating them. For the CDR3, the DNA is TGTGCCAGCAGCTTTAATCAGGCTCCCGGGGAGCTGTTTTTT. It yields the protein CASSFNQAPGELFF.

The chain uses TRBV7-2 and TRBJ2-3; 10 nucleotides agree with TRBD2. The trim removed 5 bases at V and 8 bases at J, leaving 10 bases unmatched. From germline, CDR1 is SGHTA and CDR2 FQGNSA. The CDR3 runs to 15 residues. In DNA, the CDR3 is TGTGCCAGCAGCCCCCTCTGGAGCGGGAGGGCTACGCAGTATTTT. Residues: CASSPLWSGRATQYF. Together with reference TRBV7-2 and TRBJ2-3, the CDR3 gives the full variable domain: GAGVSQSPSNKVTEKGKDVELRCDPISGHTALYWYRQSLGQGLEFLIYFQGNSAPDKSGLPSDRFSAERTGGSVSTLTIQRTQQEDSAVYLCASSPLWSGRATQYFGPGTRLTVL.